The entry below describes one T cell receptor (beta chain). The data stem from a study of blood T cell repertoires in COVID-19. Using immunoSEQ multiplex PCR, the repertoire was profiled, and TCRdb retains in-frame clones only, with some absent. The sample carries approximately 300,000 clones, roughly 82% recorded once. Germline assignment: CDR1 MNHNS and CDR2 SASEGT. The CDR3 is 15 residues long. V lost 0 bases, J lost 3 bases, and 9 bases lay in between. The sequenced sample consisted of peripheral blood. This sequence joins TRBV6-1 and TRBJ1-5; D call uncertain. The origin of this receptor is a woman aged 50 to 65 with acute or convalescent COVID-19. The CDR3, as DNA: TGTGCCAGCAGTGAAGCGTACACACACAATCAGCCCCAGCATTTT. It specifies CASSEAYTHNQPQHF.